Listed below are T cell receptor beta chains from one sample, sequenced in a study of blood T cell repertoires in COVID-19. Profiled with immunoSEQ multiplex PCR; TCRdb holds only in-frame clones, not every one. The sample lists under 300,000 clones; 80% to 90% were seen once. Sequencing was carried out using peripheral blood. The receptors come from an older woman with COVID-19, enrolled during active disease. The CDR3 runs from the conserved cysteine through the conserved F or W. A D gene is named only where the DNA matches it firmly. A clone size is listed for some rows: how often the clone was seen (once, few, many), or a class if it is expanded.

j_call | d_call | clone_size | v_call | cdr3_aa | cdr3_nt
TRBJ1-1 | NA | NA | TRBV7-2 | CASNLLLTTEAFF | TGTGCCAGCAACCTCCTATTAACCACTGAAGCTTTCTTT
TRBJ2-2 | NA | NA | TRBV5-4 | CASSLKGQLSNTGELFF | TGTGCCAGCAGCTTGAAGGGACAACTATCGAACACCGGGGAGCTGTTTTTT
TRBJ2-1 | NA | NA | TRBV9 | CASAYAGRGAQNVNEQFF | TGTGCCAGCGCCTACGCGGGGCGCGGGGCCCAGAATGTCAATGAGCAGTTCTTC
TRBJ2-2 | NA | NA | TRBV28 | CASRLAGPNTGELFF | TGTGCCAGCAGACTGGCGGGGCCGAACACCGGGGAGCTGTTTTTT
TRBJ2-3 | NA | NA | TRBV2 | CASSERGSFREADTQYF | TGTGCCAGCAGTGAAAGAGGGTCCTTTAGAGAGGCAGATACGCAGTATTTT
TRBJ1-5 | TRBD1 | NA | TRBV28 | CASSLQGGGSRGSNQPQHF | TGTGCCAGCAGCCTACAAGGAGGGGGCTCGAGAGGTAGCAATCAGCCCCAGCATTTT
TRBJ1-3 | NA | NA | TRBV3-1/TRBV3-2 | CASSQESGGNTIYF | TGTGCCAGCAGCCAAGAGAGCGGCGGAAACACCATATATTTT
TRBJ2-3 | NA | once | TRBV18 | CASSPSGDTQYF | TGTGCCAGCTCGCCCTCGGGAGATACGCAGTATTTT
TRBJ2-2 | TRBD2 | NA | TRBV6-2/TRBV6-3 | CASSYFGGLAGGTGELFF | TGTGCCAGCAGTTACTTTGGTGGACTAGCGGGGGGCACCGGGGAGCTGTTTTTT
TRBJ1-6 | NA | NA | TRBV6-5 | CASGRYGISGSPLHF | TGTGCCAGCGGACGGTATGGGATCTCGGGATCACCCCTCCACTTT
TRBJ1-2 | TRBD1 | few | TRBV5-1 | CASSVGTGYYGYTF | TGCGCCAGCAGCGTCGGGACAGGATACTATGGCTACACCTTC
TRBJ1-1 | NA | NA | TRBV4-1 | CASSQGTENTEAFF | TGCGCCAGCAGCCAAGGGACAGAGAACACTGAAGCTTTCTTT
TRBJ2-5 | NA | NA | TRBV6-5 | CASSSGRQETQYF | TGTGCCAGCAGTTCTGGCAGACAAGAGACCCAGTACTTC
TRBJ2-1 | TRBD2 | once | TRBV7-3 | CASSLRPAGPNEQFF | TGTGCCAGCAGCTTACGGCCAGCGGGGCCCAATGAGCAGTTCTTC
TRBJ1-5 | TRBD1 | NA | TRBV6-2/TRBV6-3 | CASSFRQGGNQPQHF | TGTGCCAGCAGTTTCAGACAGGGCGGGAATCAGCCCCAGCATTTT
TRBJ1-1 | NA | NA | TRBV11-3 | CASSQGRGTDTEAFF | TGTGCCAGCAGCCAGGGGAGGGGAACTGACACTGAAGCTTTCTTT
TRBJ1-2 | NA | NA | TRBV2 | CASSRTGAGYTF | TGTGCCAGCAGTAGGACTGGAGCTGGCTACACCTTC
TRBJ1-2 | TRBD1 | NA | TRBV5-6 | CASSLFGTADRPYGYTF | TGTGCCAGCAGCTTGTTCGGGACAGCCGACCGTCCCTATGGCTACACCTTC
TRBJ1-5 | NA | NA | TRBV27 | CASSPEAGVLHQPQHF | TGTGCCAGCAGTCCAGAAGCAGGGGTACTGCATCAGCCCCAGCATTTT
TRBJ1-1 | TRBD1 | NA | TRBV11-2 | CASSSLRGQGDAFF | TGTGCCAGCAGCTCCCTCCGGGGACAGGGCGACGCTTTCTTT